The 23 T cell receptor beta chains reported below all come from one sample, sequenced in a study of blood T cell repertoires in COVID-19. Generated by immunoSEQ multiplex PCR, the TCRdb table keeps only in-frame clones and is missing some. Among some 50,000 clones listed, 80% to 90% were seen once. The specimen was peripheral blood. All receptors come from a human donor in a cohort sampled during active COVID-19. The donor label of this sample is uncertain.

This chain connects TRBV6-4 to TRBJ2-3, with 7 bases fitting TRBD2. The germline V gene encodes CDR1 MRHNA and CDR2 SNTAGT. This CDR3 is built from 15 residues. Trimming at V came to 4 bases and at J to 2 bases, leaving 6 bases not matched to a gene. The CDR3 coding sequence is TGTGCCAGCAGTGTGTACGGGGGGACCACAGATACGCAGTATTTT. Translating gives CASSVYGGTTDTQYF.

The chain combines TRBV29-1 with TRBJ2-3, with D perhaps TRBD2 (6 bases). Trimming stripped 6 bases from V and 1 base from J, with 14 bases between. The germline CDR1 and CDR2 sequences are SQVTM and ANQGSEA. The CDR3 covers 14 residues. DNA for the CDR3: TGCAGCGTCTCCTACGGCGGGGGCACAGATACGCAGTATTTT. It encodes CSVSYGGGTDTQYF.

The chain joins TRBV3-1 (or the pseudogene TRBV3-2) to TRBJ1-6, with TRBD1 matching 9 bases. Germline CDR1 and CDR2: LGHDT and YNNKEL (reference sequence). The CDR3 totals 15 residues. The trim removed 4 bases at V and 6 bases at J, leaving 4 bases unmatched. CDR3 bases: TGTGCCAGCAGCCCCCCGGGACAGGGTAATTCACCCCTCCACTTT. This encodes CASSPPGQGNSPLHF.

V is TRBV5-1 and J is TRBJ2-2; D might be TRBD1 (6 bases). The CDR3 runs to 14 residues. Trimming removed 3 bases from V and 7 bases from J, with 13 bases in between. Germline CDR1 is SGHRS and CDR2 is YFSETQ. The CDR3 protein is CASSYQGSDGELFF. CDR3 DNA sequence: TGCGCCAGCAGCTACCAGGGGTCGGACGGGGAGCTGTTTTTT.

DNA for the CDR3: TGTGCCAGCAGTGAGGGCCTCCGTTCTGATGGCTACACCTTC. It specifies CASSEGLRSDGYTF. The chain has TRBV9 and TRBJ1-2; no clear D. The length of the CDR3 is 14 residues. Germline lookup yields CDR1 SGDLS and CDR2 YYNGEE. Trimming shortened V by 5 bases and J by 6 bases, and 17 bases separated the two germline ends.

The chain combines TRBV9 with TRBJ2-7; 8 bases agree with TRBD2. CDR1 and CDR2 (germline): SGDLS, YYNGEE. J gave up 2 bases and V 3 bases, and 10 bases lay outside the gene matches. CDR3 length: 16 amino acids. CDR3 sequence reads: CASSAGGTGGPYEQYF. The CDR3 DNA is TGTGCCAGCAGCGCAGGAGGAACGGGGGGGCCCTACGAGCAGTACTTC.

This chain links TRBV6-6 with TRBJ1-1, with D possibly being TRBD1 (6 bases). Germline-derived CDR1 and CDR2 are MNHNY and SVGAGI (reference sequence). V lost 6 bases, J lost 5 bases, and 10 bases lay in between. This CDR3 has 12 residues. DNA of the CDR3: TGTGCCAGCAGGACTACAGGGACTGAAGCTTTCTTT. It yields the protein CASRTTGTEAFF.

V and J are TRBV12-3 or TRBV12-4 and TRBJ1-1; TRBD1 might be the D (6 bases). The CDR3 totals 13 residues. Trimming removed 4 bases from V and 4 bases from J, with 10 bases in between. The CDR3: CASSSQGRTEAFF. CDR3 nucleotide sequence: TGTGCCAGCAGTTCTCAGGGGCGCACTGAAGCTTTCTTT.

The rearrangement joins TRBV19 to TRBJ2-3, with 7 positions matching TRBD2. This CDR3 comprises 15 residues. After removal of 4 bases from V and 4 bases from J, the junction contained 8 bases not matched to a gene. Germline CDR1 is LNHDA and CDR2 is SQIVND (reference sequence). The CDR3 sequence: CASSRRGKSADTQYF. The CDR3 nucleotides are TGTGCCAGTAGTAGGCGGGGGAAGAGCGCAGATACGCAGTATTTT.

The J gene is TRBJ2-1, the V gene TRBV6-1; 7 bases agree with TRBD2. V lost 4 bases, J lost 5 bases, and 11 bases stayed unmatched. CDR3 length: 16 amino acids. Germline CDR1 is MNHNS and CDR2 is SASEGT. Here the CDR3 reads CASSAQRGFKNNEQFF. CDR3 in DNA: TGTGCCAGCAGTGCCCAGCGGGGCTTCAAAAACAATGAGCAGTTCTTC.

V is TRBV6-6 and J is TRBJ2-7; TRBD1 matches 8 bases. Germline CDR1 and CDR2: MNHNY and SVGAGI (reference sequence). V was clipped by 6 bases and J by 1 base; unmatched bases: 8. This CDR3 is built from 15 residues. The CDR3 reads CASSSFDRGSYEQYF. The DNA for the CDR3 is TGTGCCAGCAGCAGTTTCGACAGGGGTTCCTACGAGCAGTACTTC.

The chain has TRBV5-1 and TRBJ2-7, with 9 positions matching TRBD2. Germline V gives CDR1 SGHRS, CDR2 YFSETQ. The CDR3 has 16 amino acids. The V and J ends lost 3 bases and 5 bases, in that order; junction bases with no gene match: 12. The CDR3 loop is CASSSQGGGGADEQYF. As DNA, the CDR3 is TGCGCCAGCAGCTCCCAGGGTGGCGGGGGGGCAGACGAGCAGTACTTC.

The chain has TRBV3-1 (or the pseudogene TRBV3-2) and TRBJ1-6, with D unclear. V gave up 0 bases and J gave up 10 bases, with 4 bases separating them. CDR1 is LGHDT and CDR2 is YNNKEL in the germline V gene (reference sequence). This CDR3 is 12 amino acids long. The CDR3 loop reads CASSQEASPLHF. The CDR3 DNA follows: TGTGCCAGCAGCCAAGAGGCCTCACCCCTCCACTTT.

The chain employs TRBV7-6 and TRBJ2-2, with D hard to call. The CDR3 has 15 amino acids. Germline loops: CDR1 SGHVS, CDR2 FNYEAQ. V shed 1 base and J shed 2 bases, with 8 bases lying between them. The CDR3 DNA follows: TGTGCCAGCAGCTTAGTTGGGCCAAACACCGGGGAGCTGTTTTTT. Protein: CASSLVGPNTGELFF.

This rearrangement joins TRBV5-1 to TRBJ2-2, with 8 bases matching TRBD2. After removal of 3 bases from V and 8 bases from J, the junction contained 15 bases not matched to a gene. Looked up from germline, CDR1 is SGHRS and CDR2 is YFSETQ. CDR3 size: 17 residues. The CDR3 loop is CASSSYSSGHTGGELFF. Here the CDR3 DNA reads TGCGCCAGCAGCTCCTACTCTAGCGGGCACACCGGTGGGGAGCTGTTTTTT.

This clone was seen only a few times. This chain uses TRBV6-5 with TRBJ2-2; 10 bases fit TRBD2. Trimming at V came to 9 bases and at J to 1 base, leaving 5 bases not matched to a gene. Germline V gene lookup returns CDR1 MNHEY and CDR2 SVGAGI. CDR3 length equals 15 residues. The CDR3 spells CASLWTSGNTGELFF. The CDR3 region has the DNA TGTGCCAGTCTGTGGACTAGCGGGAACACCGGGGAGCTGTTTTTT.

The CDR3 protein is CASSPPQTRSTDTQYF. The CDR3 DNA follows: TGTGCCAGCTCACCACCCCAGACACGATCCACAGATACGCAGTATTTT. J is TRBJ2-3 and V is TRBV18; D not certain. Germline values: CDR1 KGHSH, CDR2 LQKENI. The CDR3 runs 16 residues. The germline V and J ends were trimmed by 0 bases and 2 bases, with 12 bases remaining between them.

The chain couples TRBV3-1 (or the pseudogene TRBV3-2) to TRBJ1-1, with D possibly matching TRBD1 (6 bases). CDR1 is LGHDT and CDR2 is YNNKEL in the germline V gene (reference sequence). With 4 bases removed from V and 1 base from J, the gap between germline ends came to 7 bases. This CDR3 is 13 amino acids long. This CDR3 reads CASSPTGNTEAFF. CDR3 DNA: TGTGCCAGCAGCCCGACAGGGAACACTGAAGCTTTCTTT.

The V gene is TRBV10-3, the J gene TRBJ2-7, with TRBD1 identical over 9 bases. Germline V CDR1 and CDR2: ENHRY, SYGVKD. The CDR3 consists of 14 residues. Unmatched junction bases numbered 6, after V lost 0 bases and J lost 9 bases. The DNA for the CDR3 is TGTGCCATCAGTGAGTCGGGACAGGGTCGGGCGCAGTACTTC. Residues: CAISESGQGRAQYF.

Only one count was recorded for this clone. The junction departs from the called germline gene at one end, perhaps through a read error. The gene calls are TRBV6-1 and TRBJ2-1; 9 nucleotides align to TRBD2. Germline V gene data show CDR1 as MNHNS and CDR2 as SASEGT. There are 15 residues in the CDR3. The CDR3 loop is CASREASGNNNEQFF. In DNA, the CDR3 is TGTGCCAGCAGGGAAGCTAGCGGGAACAACAATGAGCAGTTCTTC.

This rearrangement joins TRBV9 to TRBJ2-7; D is undetermined. Germline CDR1 and CDR2: SGDLS and YYNGEE. Trimming shortened V by 3 bases and J by 1 base, and 8 bases separated the two germline ends. This CDR3 has 13 residues. This chain's CDR3 is CASSAGLSYEQYF. The CDR3, as DNA: TGTGCCAGCAGCGCCGGTTTGTCCTACGAGCAGTACTTC.

The chain is built from TRBV6-5 and TRBJ1-6; 8 positions match TRBD1. The CDR3 length is 14 residues. The V gene's germline CDR1 is MNHEY and CDR2 SVGAGI. With 6 bases clipped from V and 7 bases from J, the junction kept 5 bases outside the gene matches. CDR3 sequence reads: CASSQTGENSPLHF. Written as DNA, the CDR3 is TGTGCCAGCAGCCAGACAGGGGAGAATTCACCCCTCCACTTT.

The chain carries TRBV12-3 or TRBV12-4 and TRBJ2-7; TRBD1 matches at 8 bases. This CDR3 contains 13 residues. The V segment lost 6 bases and the J segment 6 bases; nucleotides outside the gene matches: 7. The CDR3: CASRRQGFGEQYF. The CDR3 DNA is TGTGCCAGCAGGAGACAGGGGTTTGGCGAGCAGTACTTC.